The next 22 T cell receptor beta chains were all read from a single sample in a study of T cells in Graves' hyperthyroidism and ophthalmopathy. The CDR3 regions of TCR beta were amplified from RNA transcripts. The primer set for the first-round RT-PCR of the TCR CDR3 was HTBI. TCRdb processed the multiplex PCR reads anew with MiXCR; each CDR3 protein has one entry. The sample includes around 340,000 distinct CDR3 sequences, about 15% of them seen just once. Sequenced material: blood. These receptors came from a woman under 40 with Graves' hyperthyroidism that later progressed to Graves' ophthalmopathy.

This clonotype was seen a few times. The rearrangement uses TRBV7-8 and TRBJ1-2; D is uncertain. The germline V and J ends were trimmed by 2 bases and 7 bases, with 20 bases remaining between them. The CDR3 extends over 16 amino acids. The germline V gene has CDR1 SGHVS and CDR2 FQNEAQ. The CDR3, as DNA: TGTGCCAGCAGCTTAACGTCCGCGTGGCAGAGGCCTGGCTACACCTTC. Amino acid sequence: CASSLTSAWQRPGYTF.

There are a few counts of this clonotype. A much larger clone sits a single nucleotide away, making a read error possible. The conserved final phenylalanine or tryptophan is absent from the CDR3, which likely points to a read error. V usage is TRBV2 and J usage is TRBJ2-3; D may be TRBD2 (6 bases). V lost 5 bases, J lost 0 bases, and 15 bases lay in between. The CDR3 loop spans 16 amino acids. Germline lookup yields CDR1 SNHLY and CDR2 FYNNEI. In DNA form, the CDR3 reads TGTGCCAGCAGTCCACGGGGGTTTACTAGCACAGATACGCAGTATTCT. This sequence encodes CASSPRGFTSTDTQYS.

This clonotype was counted ten times or more. The chain uses TRBV6-1 and TRBJ2-7; TRBD1 matches at 9 bases. The CDR3 totals 16 residues. V shed 5 bases and J 3 bases; nucleotides not matched to a gene: 11. The germline V gene has CDR1 MNHNS and CDR2 SASEGT. The DNA for the CDR3 is TGTGCCAGCAGTTCCGCTTACGGGGACAGGGTCTACGAGCAGTACTTC. Amino acid sequence: CASSSAYGDRVYEQYF.

In this sample, this clonotype turned up many times. The V gene is TRBV2, the J gene TRBJ1-1; D might be TRBD1 (5 bases). CDR3 size: 13 residues. CDR1 is SNHLY, CDR2 FYNNEI, per germline. Trimming took 5 bases from V and 6 from J, leaving 13 bases between them. CDR3 in amino acids: CASSPGRDAEAFF. In DNA form, the CDR3 reads TGTGCCAGCAGTCCAGGCAGGGATGCTGAAGCTTTCTTT.

J is TRBJ2-3 and V is TRBV12-3 or TRBV12-4; D uncertain. Trimming left V 6 bases short and J 3 bases short, with 13 bases between. This CDR3 comprises 14 residues. The CDR3 bases are TGTGCCAGCAGCCCTCTGGGAACGACAGATACGCAGTATTTT. It encodes CASSPLGTTDTQYF.

This clonotype was picked up many times. The V call is TRBV12-3 or TRBV12-4, the J call TRBJ1-3; D uncertain. The CDR3 is 15 residues long. V gave up 0 bases and J gave up 2 bases, with 8 bases separating them. In DNA form, the CDR3 reads TGTGCCAGCAGTTTAGCCGCAGGAACTGGAAACACCATATATTTT. Translating gives CASSLAAGTGNTIYF.

This clonotype was seen only a few times. This chain joins TRBV27 and TRBJ2-2; a weak D match, TRBD2 (6 bases). Trimming cost V 5 bases and J 2 bases, with 9 bases left between them. Germline V lookup: CDR1 MNHEY, CDR2 SMNVEV (reference sequence). The CDR3 is 14 residues long. The CDR3 loop reads CASSPGTNTGELFF. CDR3 sequence (DNA): TGTGCCAGCAGTCCCGGGACTAACACCGGGGAGCTGTTTTTT.

V is TRBV13 and J is TRBJ2-7; D is ambiguous. The V end was cut by 3 bases, the J end by 0 bases, with 12 bases between. CDR1 and CDR2 from the germline V gene are PRHDT and FYEKMQ (reference sequence). The CDR3 spans 15 residues. The CDR3 protein is CASSLYAGPSYEQYF. DNA for the CDR3: TGTGCCAGCAGCTTGTACGCCGGTCCCTCCTACGAGCAGTACTTC.

This clonotype has a handful of counts. The CDR3 loop reads CASSQEASSYEQYF. The CDR3 DNA sequence: TGTGCCAGCAGCCAAGAGGCCAGCTCCTACGAGCAGTACTTC. This sequence joins TRBV3-1 and TRBJ2-7; D gene uncertain. CDR1 LGHDT and CDR2 YNNKEL come from the germline V gene (reference sequence). Between the trimmed V and J ends, which lost 0 bases and 0 bases, there was a span of 6 bases. The CDR3 sequence is 14 residues long.

This clonotype was seen a few times. This chain connects TRBV5-4 to TRBJ2-5; D is uncertain. Trimming stripped 4 bases from V and 3 bases from J, with 13 bases between. The germline CDR1 and CDR2 sequences are SGHNT and YYREEE (reference sequence). This CDR3 spans 14 amino acids. The DNA of the CDR3 is TGTGCCAGCAGCCCGGCCCGACGGGAAGAGACCCAGTACTTC. Protein product: CASSPARREETQYF.

For the CDR3, the DNA is TGTGCCAGCAGTTTTGTAGAGGGGAGCCAGTACTTC. Protein sequence: CASSFVEGSQYF. This sequence joins TRBV27 and TRBJ2-5; tentatively, D is TRBD1 or TRBD2 (5 bases each). V lost 3 bases and J lost 10, with 12 bases in between. This CDR3 has 12 residues. Germline V gene lookup returns CDR1 MNHEY and CDR2 SMNVEV (reference sequence).

The genes are TRBV5-5 and TRBJ2-5, with 7 bases fitting TRBD1. The CDR3 loop spans 16 amino acids. Germline assignment: CDR1 SGHKS and CDR2 YYEKEE (reference sequence). With V trimmed by 6 bases and J by 1 base, 12 bases remained unmatched. The CDR3 protein is CASTRSADRAQETQYF. The CDR3 nucleotides are TGTGCCAGCACCCGTAGCGCCGACAGGGCCCAAGAGACCCAGTACTTC.

This clonotype was counted only a few times. The CDR3 spells CASRAILWGQGGSGYTF. The CDR3 nucleotides are TGTGCCAGCAGGGCGATATTGTGGGGACAGGGTGGTTCTGGCTACACCTTC. V usage is TRBV2 and J usage is TRBJ1-2; TRBD1 matches 9 bases. Per the germline V gene, CDR1 is SNHLY and CDR2 is FYNNEI. With V trimmed by 6 bases and J by 7 bases, 18 bases remained unmatched. There are 17 residues in the CDR3.

This clonotype showed up many times. This chain uses TRBV11-2 with TRBJ1-4, with D perhaps TRBD1 (5 bases). The CDR3 covers 16 residues. The V end was cut by 6 bases, the J end by 5 bases, with 19 bases between. Germline-derived CDR1 and CDR2 are SGHAT and FQNNGV. The CDR3 protein is CASSPAGATRNEKLFF. CDR3 nucleotides: TGTGCCAGCAGTCCTGCCGGGGCTACACGCAATGAAAAACTGTTTTTT.

This clonotype was recorded a few times. The rearrangement joins TRBV15 to TRBJ2-7; no reliable D call. CDR1 is LNHNV, CDR2 YYDKDF, per germline (reference sequence). Trimming removed 4 bases from V and 6 bases from J, with 16 bases in between. The CDR3 has 14 residues. CDR3 region: CATSISRGPAEQYF. Here the CDR3 DNA reads TGTGCCACCAGCATCTCCCGAGGCCCCGCCGAGCAGTACTTC.

V usage is TRBV19 and J usage is TRBJ2-2, with D possibly being TRBD1 (5 bases). V was cut by 3 bases and J by 4 bases, with 15 bases left in between. Germline lookup yields CDR1 LNHDA and CDR2 SQIVND (reference sequence). This CDR3 has 16 amino acids. CDR3 sequence: CASSIRAAEFTGELFF. For the CDR3, the DNA is TGTGCCAGTAGTATCAGGGCCGCGGAATTCACCGGGGAGCTGTTTTTT.

This clonotype was recorded many times. The chain carries TRBV7-9 and TRBJ1-1; 7 bases align to TRBD1. The CDR3 is 14 residues long. Trimming cost V 6 bases and J 0 bases; bases outside gene matches: 4. Germline values: CDR1 SEHNR, CDR2 FQNEAQ (reference sequence). DNA for the CDR3: TGTGCCAGCAGTTTGGGACAGTTGAACACTGAAGCTTTCTTT. Its protein is CASSLGQLNTEAFF.

V usage is TRBV5-1 and J usage is TRBJ2-3; D is unclear. Trimming left V 0 bases short and J 2 bases short, with 10 bases between. This CDR3 is 15 amino acids long. Germline-derived CDR1 and CDR2 are SGHRS and YFSETQ. CDR3 protein: CASSLGSPLTDTQYF. The CDR3 coding sequence is TGCGCCAGCAGCTTGGGCTCCCCTCTCACAGATACGCAGTATTTT.

CDR3 sequence (DNA): TGCGCCAGCAGCTTGGTAACCTCCTGGACCGGGGAGCTGTTTTTT. Amino acid sequence: CASSLVTSWTGELFF. This chain joins TRBV5-1 and TRBJ2-2; D gene ambiguous. V lost 0 bases to trimming and J lost 5 bases, with 11 bases between them. The germline V gene has CDR1 SGHRS and CDR2 YFSETQ. This CDR3 has 15 amino acids.

This clonotype was detected only a few times. Germline is not matched at one junction end, which may reflect a read error. The genes are TRBV4-1 and TRBJ2-3; TRBD2 matches 14 bases. CDR3 length: 18 residues. Germline CDR1 MGHRA, CDR2 YSYEKL. In nucleotides, the CDR3 is TGTGCCAGCAGCCGCGGGACTAGCGGGAGAGAAACAGCTGATACGCAGTATTTT. It encodes CASSRGTSGRETADTQYF.

On this clonotype itself: Since a much larger clone is just one base distant, this may be a read error. The chain recombines TRBV30 with TRBJ2-1; D may be TRBD2 (6 bases). Germline CDR1 is GTSNPN and CDR2 is SVGIG (reference sequence). This CDR3 spans 15 amino acids. Written as DNA, the CDR3 is TGTGCCCGGAGTGTACTCGGGACTTTCTACAATGAGCAGTTCTTC. It translates to CARSVLGTFYNEQFF.

This chain uses TRBV5-6 with TRBJ2-2; no firm D call. This CDR3 contains 15 residues. Between the trimmed V and J ends, which lost 3 bases and 2 bases, there was a span of 11 bases. CDR1 is SGHDT and CDR2 is YYEEEE in the germline V gene. This CDR3 reads CASSSLRNNTGELFF. The CDR3 coding sequence is TGTGCCAGCAGCTCATTACGGAACAACACCGGGGAGCTGTTTTTT.